Below are 10 T cell receptor beta chains sequenced from a single sample in a study of post-analysis software for immune sequencing data (dated by TCRdb to between 2014 and 2017). The research as a whole found: Four to six TRBV segments, including TRBV5-6, TRBV5-1 and TRBV20-1, were significantly more frequent in patients than controls.

Their antigens are not known. Library method: PCR. The instrument was an Illumina HiSeq 2500. To reduce PCR and sequencing biases, unique molecular identifiers were built into the TCR beta cDNA libraries. Starting from the raw public reads, TCRdb applied fastp trimming at Q25, assembled clones with MiXCR and retained in-frame beta chains. CDR3 protein duplicates are merged, each entry listing the most common genes and DNA. The table for this sample lists hundreds of thousands of distinct CDR3 sequences; 44% of them were counted only once. The top ten clones comprise around 1.7% of the sample. The sequenced material came from blood. These receptors were taken from a girl under 18 with multiple sclerosis.

The V and J genes are TRBV20-1 and TRBJ2-7, with 11 bases fitting TRBD2. CDR3 length: 15 residues. Trimming took 5 bases from V and 3 from J; bases not matched to a gene: 9. Germline CDR1 and CDR2: DFQATT and SNEGSKA (reference sequence). CDR3 residues: CSAGSGLADHYEQYF. Written as DNA, the CDR3 is TGCAGTGCTGGATCGGGACTAGCGGATCACTACGAGCAGTACTTC.

This clonotype has more than one count but fewer than ten. V gene TRBV28 combines with J gene TRBJ2-6; no reliable D call. This CDR3 region has 15 residues. Trimming took 3 bases from V and 4 from J, leaving 10 bases between them. Germline V CDR1 and CDR2: MDHEN, SYDVKM. In DNA, the CDR3 is TGTGCCAGCAGTTTTCAGTGGAGCGGGGCCAACGTCCTGACTTTC. Translated, it gives CASSFQWSGANVLTF.

Of note for this clonotype: The junction differs from germline at one of its ends, possibly a read error. The J gene is TRBJ2-7, the V gene TRBV5-1, with 12 bases fitting TRBD2. CDR1 is SGHRS and CDR2 is YFSETQ in the germline V gene. This CDR3 has 16 residues. The CDR3 DNA sequence: TGCGCCGGCAGCGGCGGACTAGCGGGGTTGTCCTACGAGCAGTACTTC. Translating gives CAGSGGLAGLSYEQYF.

Only a few counts were recorded for this clonotype. The J gene is TRBJ1-2, the V gene TRBV5-1; D ambiguous. Germline V gene sequence: CDR1 SGHRS, CDR2 YFSETQ. With 5 bases removed from V and 3 bases from J, the gap between germline ends came to 11 bases. The CDR3 contains 13 residues. CDR3 nucleotides: TGCGCCAGCAGAGACGAGGGTCACTATGGCTACACCTTC. Translation: CASRDEGHYGYTF.

V is TRBV5-6 and J is TRBJ2-7; 7 positions agree with TRBD1. The V segment lost 3 bases and the J segment 5 bases; nucleotides outside the gene matches: 14. Germline assignment: CDR1 SGHDT and CDR2 YYEEEE. This CDR3 spans 16 amino acids. CDR3 amino acids: CASSYRPRQGVDEQYF. CDR3 DNA: TGTGCCAGCAGCTACCGACCCCGACAGGGAGTTGACGAGCAGTACTTC.

This rearrangement joins TRBV12-3 or TRBV12-4 to TRBJ1-6; D might be TRBD1 (6 bases). The CDR3 runs to 15 residues. Trimming took off 3 bases at V and 8 bases at J, with 14 bases between the two ends. CDR3 region: CASSLGGGQYSPLHF. CDR3 DNA: TGTGCCAGCAGTTTGGGAGGGGGTCAGTATTCACCCCTCCACTTT.

The chain couples TRBV20-1 to TRBJ2-5; 9 positions match TRBD1. V lost 0 bases and J lost 3; bases outside the gene matches: 5. The CDR3 length is 15 residues. Germline V gene lookup returns CDR1 DFQATT and CDR2 SNEGSKA (reference sequence). CDR3 nucleotide sequence: TGCAGTGCTAGAGATTCTTGGGACAGGGAAGAGACCCAGTACTTC. Its protein is CSARDSWDREETQYF.

This clonotype was detected a few times. This chain joins TRBV28 and TRBJ2-1; D call uncertain. The CDR3 runs 14 residues. CDR1 and CDR2 from the germline V gene are MDHEN and SYDVKM. V gave up 6 bases and J gave up 1 base, with 10 bases separating them. For the CDR3, the DNA is TGTGCCAGCAGAGGTGTGGAGTCCTACAATGAGCAGTTCTTC. Translation: CASRGVESYNEQFF.

The V and J genes are TRBV12-3 or TRBV12-4 and TRBJ2-3, with a weak D call TRBD2 (5 bases). The CDR3 is made up of 16 amino acids. V lost 6 bases to trimming and J lost 1 base, with 17 bases between them. CDR3 amino acids: CASSPRGLDGTDTQYF. As DNA, the CDR3 is TGTGCCAGCAGCCCCCGCGGACTCGACGGCACAGATACGCAGTATTTT.

The chain recombines TRBV15 with TRBJ2-1, with 10 bases identical to TRBD2. The V gene end was trimmed by 5 bases and the J gene end by 4 bases; junction bases not matched to a gene: 8. The CDR3 contains 16 residues. Germline CDR1 is LNHNV and CDR2 is YYDKDF (reference sequence). Here the CDR3 DNA reads TGTGCCACCAGCGGTTCTAGCGGGGGCCGTTACAATGAGCAGTTCTTC. It is translated as CATSGSSGGRYNEQFF.